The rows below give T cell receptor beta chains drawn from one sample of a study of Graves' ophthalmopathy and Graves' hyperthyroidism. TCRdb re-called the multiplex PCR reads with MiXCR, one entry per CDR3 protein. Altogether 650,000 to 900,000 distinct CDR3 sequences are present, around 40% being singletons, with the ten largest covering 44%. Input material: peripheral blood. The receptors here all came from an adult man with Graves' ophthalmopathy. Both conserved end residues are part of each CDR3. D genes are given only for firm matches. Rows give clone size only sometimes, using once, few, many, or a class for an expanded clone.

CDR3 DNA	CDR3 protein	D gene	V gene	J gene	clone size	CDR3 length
TGTGCCAGCAGAGATGGGACCTTTGCACACGAAGCTTTCTTT	CASRDGTFAHEAFF	-	TRBV25-1	TRBJ1-1	once	14
TGTGCCAGCAGCCCCGGGACTAGCTTCCGGGAGACCCAGTACTTC	CASSPGTSFRETQYF	TRBD2	TRBV7-2	TRBJ2-5	-	15
TGTGCCAGCAGGGGAGACGGAGCTAACTATGGCTACACCTTC	CASRGDGANYGYTF	-	TRBV28	TRBJ1-2	many	14
TGCAGTGCTAGAAAACTAAGGACAGGGAAGGGCAATCAGCCCCAGCATTTT	CSARKLRTGKGNQPQHF	TRBD1	TRBV20-1	TRBJ1-5	few	17
TGTGCCAGCAGCTCCAGGGGGTTTGGTTCTGGGGCCAACGTCCTGACTTTC	CASSSRGFGSGANVLTF	TRBD1	TRBV14	TRBJ2-6	-	17
TGTGCCAGTAGTCCCGGGAGGGGCGGCGGGGAGACCCAGTACTTC	CASSPGRGGGETQYF	TRBD2	TRBV19	TRBJ2-5	-	15
TGTGCCAGTAGTATTGGGACAGGGAACGAGCAGTACTTC	CASSIGTGNEQYF	TRBD1	TRBV7-9	TRBJ2-7	-	13
TGTGCCAGCATCCAGAGGACCCACGAGACCCAGTACTTC	CASIQRTHETQYF	-	TRBV2	TRBJ2-5	-	13
TGCAGTGCCGTCCGTGGACAGGGCAATCAGCCCCAGCATTTT	CSAVRGQGNQPQHF	TRBD1	TRBV20-1	TRBJ1-5	few	14
TGCAGTGCTACCCCAAGGAGGACGGATAATGAAAAACTGTTTTTT	CSATPRRTDNEKLFF	-	TRBV20-1	TRBJ1-4	few	15
TGTGCCACCAGCAGAGATTGGGTTCGGGGGAAAAGGAATCAGCCCCAGCATTTT	CATSRDWVRGKRNQPQHF	-	TRBV15	TRBJ1-5	few	18
TGTGCCAGCAGCGACAGTTATGCAGATACGCAGTATTTT	CASSDSYADTQYF	-	TRBV7-9	TRBJ2-3	-	13
TGTGCCAGCAGCCCTCCGGGCTCTTCCCGCTACACCTTC	CASSPPGSSRYTF	-	TRBV13	TRBJ1-2	few	13
TGTGCCAGCAGTTTACTCCGGTCCGACGAGCAGTACTTC	CASSLLRSDEQYF	-	TRBV25-1	TRBJ2-7	-	13
-	CASSSSDRTAGGYTF	-	TRBV12-3/TRBV12-4	TRBJ1-2	-	15
TGTGCCAGCACCAAAGGAGAGACCCAGTACTTC	CASTKGETQYF	-	TRBV6-6	TRBJ2-5	many	11
TGTGCCAGCAGTCGTAAAAAGGGCTACGAGCAGTACTTC	CASSRKKGYEQYF	-	TRBV28	TRBJ2-7	many	13
TGTGCCAGCCACAGGATGAACACTGAAGCTTTCTTT	CASHRMNTEAFF	-	TRBV10-2	TRBJ1-1	-	12
TGTGCCAGCAGCTTAGGTTACAGGGGCGCTGAAGCTTTCTTT	CASSLGYRGAEAFF	TRBD1	TRBV7-9	TRBJ1-1	many	14
TGTGCCAGCAGCTTAGTACTACCCAGTAGCACAGATACGCAGTATTTT	CASSLVLPSSTDTQYF	-	TRBV7-8	TRBJ2-3	-	16
TGTGCCAGCAGGGAGGCACAGGGGGCGGAAAAACTGTTTTTT	CASREAQGAEKLFF	TRBD1	TRBV7-8	TRBJ1-4	-	14
TGTGCCAGCAGCGCCAAGGGTCAGCCCCAGCATTTT	CASSAKGQPQHF	-	TRBV9	TRBJ1-5	many	12
TGTGCTGCACAGTCAATGAACACTGAAGCTTTCTTT	CAAQSMNTEAFF	-	TRBV2	TRBJ1-1	-	12
TGCAGTGCGAGTCGTCCGGGACTAGCGTTCGACGAGCAGTACTTC	CSASRPGLAFDEQYF	TRBD2	TRBV20-1	TRBJ2-7	few	15
TGTGCCAGCAGCTTTGGGGCGATACACACTGAAGCTTTCTTT	CASSFGAIHTEAFF	-	TRBV11-2	TRBJ1-1	many	14
TGTGCCAGCAGCTTAATAGCCGGGGTAGGAGCTTTCTTT	CASSLIAGVGAFF	-	TRBV7-9	TRBJ1-1	-	13
TGTGCCAGCAGCCCATGGACAGGGCCCCCGTACGAGCAGTACTTC	CASSPWTGPPYEQYF	TRBD1	TRBV7-2	TRBJ2-7	-	15
TGTGCCAGCAGCTTAAAGGGGGCGCTGTTTTTT	CASSLKGALFF	TRBD1	TRBV7-9	TRBJ2-2	-	11